This is a list of T cell receptor beta chains from one sample in a study of control samples from healthy donors and cancer patients. Here immunoSEQ multiplex PCR was the method, and the copy in TCRdb shows in-frame clones only, minus some. This table holds under 450,000 clones, approximately 90% found once. The sequenced sample consisted of PBMCs. The receptors derive from a man between 35 and 55 years old with head and neck cancer. The CDR3 runs from the conserved cysteine through the conserved F or W. D genes are given only for firm matches. The listing skips clone size in some rows; elsewhere it reads once, few, many or a size class.

15	TRBV10-2	TRBJ2-5	.	TRBD2	TGCGCCTGTGGGGGTAGCGGGACGTACCAAGAGACCCAGTACTTC	CACGGSGTYQETQYF
14	TRBV4-1	TRBJ2-7	.	TRBD2	TGCGCCAGCAGCCATGGACTAGCGGGCTACGAGCAGTACTTC	CASSHGLAGYEQYF
13	TRBV14	TRBJ2-7	.	.	TGTGCCAGCAGCCACCGGAACTCCTACGAGCAGTACTTC	CASSHRNSYEQYF
15	TRBV6-1	TRBJ1-2	few	.	TGTGCCAGCAGTGAAGACGAGAGCCCAAGGTGGGGCTACACCTTC	CASSEDESPRWGYTF
13	TRBV12-1	TRBJ1-5	.	.	TGTGCCAGCAGCGCCTTGAAGCGTCGGCCCCAGCATTTT	CASSALKRRPQHF
15	TRBV4-2	TRBJ2-7	.	TRBD1	TGTGCCAGCAGCCAAGACAGGGGGCCATCCTACGAGCAGTACTTC	CASSQDRGPSYEQYF
14	TRBV30	TRBJ1-4	.	.	TGTGCCTGGAGTATGGCTGCTCTTAATGAAAAACTGTTTTTT	CAWSMAALNEKLFF
13	TRBV6-5	TRBJ2-5	.	.	TGTGCCAGCAGTTACTACGCCTACGAGACCCAGTACTTC	CASSYYAYETQYF
13	TRBV29-1	TRBJ2-5	once	.	TGCAGCGTTGAAGTTGGGGGACTGGAGACCCAGTACTTC	CSVEVGGLETQYF
14	TRBV24-1	TRBJ2-3	once	.	TGTGCCACCAGTGATCCTAGCGGCACAGATACGCAGTATTTT	CATSDPSGTDTQYF
20	TRBV2	TRBJ2-5	.	TRBD2	TGTGCCAGCAGTACTCACACGGGACTAGCGGGGGGAATGGACCCCGAGACCCAGTACTTC	CASSTHTGLAGGMDPETQYF
15	TRBV18	TRBJ1-1	.	.	TGTGCCAGCTCACCACGTCAAGGGGAGAACACTGAAGCTTTCTTT	CASSPRQGENTEAFF
16	TRBV7-2	TRBJ2-3	.	.	TGTGCCAGCAGCTTCGGCACTAGCCTAAGCACAGATACGCAGTATTTT	CASSFGTSLSTDTQYF
16	TRBV3-1/TRBV3-2	TRBJ2-7	.	.	TGTGCCAGCAGCCAAGATCAAGGACTGGTAACCTACGAGCAGTACTTC	CASSQDQGLVTYEQYF
14	TRBV5-1	TRBJ1-5	few	.	TGCGCCAGCAGCTTGGAAGGGGACGGACAGCCCCAGCATTTT	CASSLEGDGQPQHF
15	TRBV7-2	TRBJ2-7	.	.	TGTGCCAGCAGTCATACTTGGGACACTACTTACGAGCAGTACTTC	CASSHTWDTTYEQYF
11	TRBV20-1	TRBJ1-1	.	.	TGCAGTGCCGAGGAGGGCAGGGAAGCTTTCTTT	CSAEEGREAFF
12	TRBV7-3	TRBJ1-1	.	.	TGTGCCAGCAGCCTCAACAGGAGGGGAGCTTTCTTT	CASSLNRRGAFF
16	TRBV7-6	TRBJ2-1	.	.	TGTGCCAGCAGCTTAGGGTTTCCAGGGGTGGGCAATGAGCAGTTCTTC	CASSLGFPGVGNEQFF